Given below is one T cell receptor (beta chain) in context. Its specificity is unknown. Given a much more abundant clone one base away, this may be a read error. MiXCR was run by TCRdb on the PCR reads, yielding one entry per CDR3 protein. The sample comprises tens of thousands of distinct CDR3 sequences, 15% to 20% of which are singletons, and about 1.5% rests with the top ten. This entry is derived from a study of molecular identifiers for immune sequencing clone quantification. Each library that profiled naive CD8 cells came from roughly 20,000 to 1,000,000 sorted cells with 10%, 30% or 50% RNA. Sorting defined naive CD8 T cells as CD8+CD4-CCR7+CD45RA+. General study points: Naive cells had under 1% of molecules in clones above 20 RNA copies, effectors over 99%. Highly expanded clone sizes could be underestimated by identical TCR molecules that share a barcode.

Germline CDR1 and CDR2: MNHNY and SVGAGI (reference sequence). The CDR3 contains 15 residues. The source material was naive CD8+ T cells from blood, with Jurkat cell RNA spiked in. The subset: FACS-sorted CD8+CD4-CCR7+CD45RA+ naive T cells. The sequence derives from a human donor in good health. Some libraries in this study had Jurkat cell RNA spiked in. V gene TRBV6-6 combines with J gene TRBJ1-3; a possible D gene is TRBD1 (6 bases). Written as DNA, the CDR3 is TGTGCCAGCAGTTTGACAGGAGCCTCTGGAAACACCGTATATTTT. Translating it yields CASSLTGASGNTVYF.